This T cell receptor (beta chain) was identified during a study of T cell changes during pregnancy in multiple sclerosis. Sequencing used immunoSEQ multiplex PCR; TCRdb keeps in-frame clones, though not all of them. The top ten clones hold around 2.2% of a sample with some 69,000 clones, approximately 92% of them seen once. The source is a female donor in good health, enrolled as a control in a pregnancy study. The sample was peripheral blood, taken in the second trimester of pregnancy.

CDR3 nucleotide sequence: TGTGCCTGGAGTCCTGGCTCCGTCGGGGCTTTCTTT. This encodes CAWSPGSVGAFF. The J gene is TRBJ1-1, the V gene TRBV30; D gene ambiguous. Between the trimmed V and J ends, which lost 2 bases and 11 bases, there was a span of 15 bases. CDR1 is GTSNPN, CDR2 SVGIG, per germline (reference sequence). This CDR3 contains 12 residues.